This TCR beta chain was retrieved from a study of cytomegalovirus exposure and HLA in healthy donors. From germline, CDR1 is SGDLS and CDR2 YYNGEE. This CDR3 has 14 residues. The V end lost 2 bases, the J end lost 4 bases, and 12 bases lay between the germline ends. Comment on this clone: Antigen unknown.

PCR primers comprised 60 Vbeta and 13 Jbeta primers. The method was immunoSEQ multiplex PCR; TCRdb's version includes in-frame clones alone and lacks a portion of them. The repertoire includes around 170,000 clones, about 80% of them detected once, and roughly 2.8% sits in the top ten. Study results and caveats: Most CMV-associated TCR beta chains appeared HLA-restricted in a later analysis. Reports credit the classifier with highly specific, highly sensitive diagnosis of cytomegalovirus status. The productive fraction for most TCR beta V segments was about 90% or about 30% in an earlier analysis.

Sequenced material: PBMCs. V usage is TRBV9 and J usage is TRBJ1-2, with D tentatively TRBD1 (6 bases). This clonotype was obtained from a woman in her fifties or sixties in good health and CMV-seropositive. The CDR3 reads CASSVTGFGYGYTF. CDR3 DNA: TGTGCCAGCAGCGTTACAGGGTTTGGCTATGGCTACACCTTC. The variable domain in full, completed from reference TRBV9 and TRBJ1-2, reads DSGVTQTPKHLITATGQRVTLRCSPRSGDLSVYWYQQSLDQGLQFLIQYYNGEERAKGNILERFSAQQFPDLHSELNLSSLELGDSALYFCASSVTGFGYGYTFGSGTRLTVV.